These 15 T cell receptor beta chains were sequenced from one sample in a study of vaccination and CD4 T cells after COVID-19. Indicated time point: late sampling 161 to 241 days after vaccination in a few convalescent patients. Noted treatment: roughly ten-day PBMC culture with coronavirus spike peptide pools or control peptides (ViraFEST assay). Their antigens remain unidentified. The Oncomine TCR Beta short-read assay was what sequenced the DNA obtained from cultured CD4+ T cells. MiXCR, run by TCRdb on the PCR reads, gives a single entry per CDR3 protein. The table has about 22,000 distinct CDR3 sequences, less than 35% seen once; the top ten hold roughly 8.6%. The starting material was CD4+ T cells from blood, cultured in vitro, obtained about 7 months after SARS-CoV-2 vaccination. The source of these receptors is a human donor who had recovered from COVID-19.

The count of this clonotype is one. CDR3 coding DNA: TGTGCCAGCAGCTTGCGGCCCCCGGACTTCAGCACAGATACGCAGTATTTT. Protein product: CASSLRPPDFSTDTQYF. The chain combines TRBV7-2 with TRBJ2-3; D is perhaps TRBD2 (5 bases). Germline assignment: CDR1 SGHTA and CDR2 FQGNSA. V was trimmed by 3 bases and J by 0 bases, leaving 16 bases between them. This CDR3 is 17 amino acids long.

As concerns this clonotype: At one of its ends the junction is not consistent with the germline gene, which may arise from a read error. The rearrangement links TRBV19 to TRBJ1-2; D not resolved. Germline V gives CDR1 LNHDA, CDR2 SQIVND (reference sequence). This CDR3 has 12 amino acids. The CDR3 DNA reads TGTGCCAGCTCCGGACTGAACTATGGGTACACCTTC. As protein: CASSGLNYGYTF.

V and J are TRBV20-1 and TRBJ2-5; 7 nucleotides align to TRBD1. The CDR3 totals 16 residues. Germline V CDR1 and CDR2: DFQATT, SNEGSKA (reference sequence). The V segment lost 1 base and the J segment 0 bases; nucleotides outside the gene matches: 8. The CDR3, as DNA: TGCAGTGCTAGAGGAACCGGGACAGCGTACCAAGAGACCCAGTACTTC. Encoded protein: CSARGTGTAYQETQYF.

The CDR3 is CSGREGRYEQYF. The CDR3 nucleotides read TGCAGTGGAAGGGAGGGCCGCTACGAGCAGTACTTC. The chain joins TRBV20-1 to TRBJ2-7; 7 positions match TRBD2. The CDR3 loop spans 12 amino acids. Germline V gene lookup returns CDR1 DFQATT and CDR2 SNEGSKA (reference sequence). The J segment lost 3 bases and the V segment lost 7 bases, leaving 6 bases of the junction unmatched.

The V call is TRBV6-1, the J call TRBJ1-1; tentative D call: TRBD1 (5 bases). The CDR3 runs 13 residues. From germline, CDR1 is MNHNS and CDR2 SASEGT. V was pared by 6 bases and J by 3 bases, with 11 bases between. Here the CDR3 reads CASRTDRHTEAFF. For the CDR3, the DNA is TGTGCCAGCAGGACAGATCGACACACTGAAGCTTTCTTT.

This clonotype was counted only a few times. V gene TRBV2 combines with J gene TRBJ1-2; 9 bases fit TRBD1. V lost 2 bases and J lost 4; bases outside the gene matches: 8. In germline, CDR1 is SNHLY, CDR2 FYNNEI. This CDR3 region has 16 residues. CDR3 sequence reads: CASSERGQGKGYGYTF. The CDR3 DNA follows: TGTGCCAGCAGTGAAAGGGGACAGGGAAAAGGCTATGGCTACACCTTC.

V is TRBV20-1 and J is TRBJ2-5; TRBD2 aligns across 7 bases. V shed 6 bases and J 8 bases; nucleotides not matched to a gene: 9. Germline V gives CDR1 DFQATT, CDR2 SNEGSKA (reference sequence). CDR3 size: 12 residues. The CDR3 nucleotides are TGCAGTGCCCGGCGGGGGTCGGGAACCCAGTACTTC. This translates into CSARRGSGTQYF.

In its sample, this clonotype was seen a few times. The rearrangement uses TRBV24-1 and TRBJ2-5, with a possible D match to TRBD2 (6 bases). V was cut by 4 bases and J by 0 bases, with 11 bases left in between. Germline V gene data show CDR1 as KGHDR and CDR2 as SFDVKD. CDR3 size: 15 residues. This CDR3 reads CATSEPGVHQETQYF. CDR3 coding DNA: TGTGCCACCAGTGAGCCGGGGGTCCACCAAGAGACCCAGTACTTC.

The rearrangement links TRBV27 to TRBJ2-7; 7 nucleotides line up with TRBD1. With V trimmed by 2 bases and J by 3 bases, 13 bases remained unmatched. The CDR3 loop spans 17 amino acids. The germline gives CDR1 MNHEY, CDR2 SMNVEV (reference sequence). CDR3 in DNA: TGTGCCAGCAGTTTAGGTGCCGACAGGGCTGCTCGCTACGAGCAGTACTTC. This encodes CASSLGADRAARYEQYF.

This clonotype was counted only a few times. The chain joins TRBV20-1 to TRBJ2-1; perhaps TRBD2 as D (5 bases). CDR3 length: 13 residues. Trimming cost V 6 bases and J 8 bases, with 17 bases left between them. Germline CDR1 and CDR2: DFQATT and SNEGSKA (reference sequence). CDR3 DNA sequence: TGCAGTGCCCCTGTAGCGCCAGTCTATGAGCAGTTCTTC. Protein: CSAPVAPVYEQFF.

CDR3: CATSEPGTANQETQYF. The CDR3 DNA reads TGTGCCACCAGTGAACCCGGGACCGCGAACCAAGAGACCCAGTACTTC. The chain recombines TRBV24-1 with TRBJ2-5; D tentatively reads TRBD1 or TRBD2 (5 bases each). V was shortened by 4 bases and J by 0 bases, with 14 bases between the two germline ends. CDR3 size: 16 residues. Germline V lookup: CDR1 KGHDR, CDR2 SFDVKD.

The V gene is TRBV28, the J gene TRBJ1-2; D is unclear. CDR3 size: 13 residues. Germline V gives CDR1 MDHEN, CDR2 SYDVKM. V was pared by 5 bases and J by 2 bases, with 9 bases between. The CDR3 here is CASSIGRNYGYTF. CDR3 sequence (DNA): TGTGCCAGCAGTATAGGACGGAACTATGGCTACACCTTC.

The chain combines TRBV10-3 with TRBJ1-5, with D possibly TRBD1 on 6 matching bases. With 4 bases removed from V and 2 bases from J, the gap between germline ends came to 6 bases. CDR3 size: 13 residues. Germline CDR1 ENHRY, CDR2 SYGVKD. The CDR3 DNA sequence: TGTGCCATCAGTGGACAGGGCAATCAGCCCCAGCATTTT. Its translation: CAISGQGNQPQHF.

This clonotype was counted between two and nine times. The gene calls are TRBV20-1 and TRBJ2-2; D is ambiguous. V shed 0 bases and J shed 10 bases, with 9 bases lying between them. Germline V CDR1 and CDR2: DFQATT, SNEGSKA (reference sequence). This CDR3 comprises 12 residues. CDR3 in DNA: TGCAGTGCTAGAGAGGAGCCGGCGGAGCTGTTTTTT. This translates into CSAREEPAELFF.

CDR3 sequence reads: CSARSPLPKRGTYEQYF. In DNA, the CDR3 is TGCAGTGCTAGATCCCCCCTCCCCAAACGGGGCACCTACGAGCAGTACTTC. This chain links TRBV20-1 with TRBJ2-7, with D possibly called TRBD1 or TRBD2 (5 bases each). The CDR3 length is 17 residues. Germline CDR1 is DFQATT and CDR2 is SNEGSKA (reference sequence). The V gene lost 2 bases and the J gene lost 2 bases, with 22 bases spanning the gap.